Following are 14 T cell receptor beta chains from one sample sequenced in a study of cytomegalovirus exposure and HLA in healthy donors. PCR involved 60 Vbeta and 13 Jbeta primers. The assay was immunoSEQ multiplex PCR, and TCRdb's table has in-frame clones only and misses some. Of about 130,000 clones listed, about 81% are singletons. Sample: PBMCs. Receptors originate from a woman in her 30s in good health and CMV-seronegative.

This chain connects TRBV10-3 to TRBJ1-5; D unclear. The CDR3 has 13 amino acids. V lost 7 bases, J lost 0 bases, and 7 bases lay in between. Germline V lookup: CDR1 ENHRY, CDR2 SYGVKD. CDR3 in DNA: TGTGCCATCAAAGCAGGTAGCAATCAGCCCCAGCATTTT. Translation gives CAIKAGSNQPQHF.

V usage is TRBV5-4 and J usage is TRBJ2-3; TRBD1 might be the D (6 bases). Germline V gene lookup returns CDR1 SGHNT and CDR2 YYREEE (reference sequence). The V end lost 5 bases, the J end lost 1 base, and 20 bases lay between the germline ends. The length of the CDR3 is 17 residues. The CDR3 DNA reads TGTGCCAGCAGAATACCCGGGACAACCGCCGGCACAGATACGCAGTATTTT. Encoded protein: CASRIPGTTAGTDTQYF.

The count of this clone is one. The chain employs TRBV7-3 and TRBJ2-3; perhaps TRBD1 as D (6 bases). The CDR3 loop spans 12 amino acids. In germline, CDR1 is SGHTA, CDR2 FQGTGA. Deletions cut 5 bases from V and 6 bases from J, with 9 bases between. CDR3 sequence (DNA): TGTGCCAGCAGCCCGCAGGGGGATACGCAGTATTTT. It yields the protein CASSPQGDTQYF.

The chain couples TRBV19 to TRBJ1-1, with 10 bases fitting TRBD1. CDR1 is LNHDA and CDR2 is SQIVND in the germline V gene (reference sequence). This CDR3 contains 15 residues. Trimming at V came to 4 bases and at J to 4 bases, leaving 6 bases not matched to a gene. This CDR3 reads CASSRKTGGFTEAFF. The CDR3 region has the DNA TGTGCCAGTAGTAGGAAGACAGGGGGCTTCACTGAAGCTTTCTTT.

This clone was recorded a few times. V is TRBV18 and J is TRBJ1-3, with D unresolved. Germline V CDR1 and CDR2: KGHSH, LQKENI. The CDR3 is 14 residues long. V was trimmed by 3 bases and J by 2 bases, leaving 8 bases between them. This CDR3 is CASSPDLTGNTIYF. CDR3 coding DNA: TGTGCCAGCTCACCGGACTTAACTGGAAACACCATATATTTT.

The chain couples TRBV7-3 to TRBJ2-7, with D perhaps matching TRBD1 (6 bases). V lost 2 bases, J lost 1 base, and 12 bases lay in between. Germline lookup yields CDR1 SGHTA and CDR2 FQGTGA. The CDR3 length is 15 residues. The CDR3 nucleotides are TGTGCCAGCAGCTTATGGGGACAAGGATCCTACGAGCAGTACTTC. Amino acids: CASSLWGQGSYEQYF.

Here the CDR3 DNA reads TGTGCCAGCAGCTGGTCGACTAGCGGGAACACCGGGGAGCTGTTTTTT. Translation: CASSWSTSGNTGELFF. The chain recombines TRBV7-9 with TRBJ2-2; 9 bases are shared with TRBD2. The germline V gene has CDR1 SEHNR and CDR2 FQNEAQ (reference sequence). The CDR3 has 16 amino acids. V was pared by 4 bases and J by 1 base, with 4 bases of the junction left unmatched.

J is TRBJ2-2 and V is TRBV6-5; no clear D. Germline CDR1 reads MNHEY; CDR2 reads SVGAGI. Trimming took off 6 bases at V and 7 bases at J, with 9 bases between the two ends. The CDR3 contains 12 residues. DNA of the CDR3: TGTGCCAGCAGGCCACTAAGCGGGGAGCTGTTTTTT. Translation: CASRPLSGELFF.

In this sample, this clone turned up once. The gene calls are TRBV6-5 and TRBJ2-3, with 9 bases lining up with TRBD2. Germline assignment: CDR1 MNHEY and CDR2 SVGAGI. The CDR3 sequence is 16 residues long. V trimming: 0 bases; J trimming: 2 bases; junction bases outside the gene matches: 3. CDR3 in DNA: TGTGCCAGCAGTTACTCCGGCGGGGGGGTCACAGATACGCAGTATTTT. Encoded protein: CASSYSGGGVTDTQYF.

CDR3 nucleotide sequence: TGTGCCAGCAGCCCTGGAGGGGTCCCAATATCCCAGCATTTT. Its protein is CASSPGGVPISQHF. The genes are TRBV2 and TRBJ1-5; possible D gene TRBD1, 5 bases. The CDR3 extends over 14 amino acids. Germline V gene sequence: CDR1 SNHLY, CDR2 FYNNEI. Trimming pared 6 bases from V and 11 bases from J, leaving 20 bases between.

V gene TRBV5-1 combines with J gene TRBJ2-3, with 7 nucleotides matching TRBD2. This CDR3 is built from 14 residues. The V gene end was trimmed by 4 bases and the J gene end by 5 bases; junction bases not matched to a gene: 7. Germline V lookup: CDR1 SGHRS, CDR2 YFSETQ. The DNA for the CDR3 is TGCGCCAGCAGCACAAGCGGGGTCGAAGATACGCAGTATTTT. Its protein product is CASSTSGVEDTQYF.

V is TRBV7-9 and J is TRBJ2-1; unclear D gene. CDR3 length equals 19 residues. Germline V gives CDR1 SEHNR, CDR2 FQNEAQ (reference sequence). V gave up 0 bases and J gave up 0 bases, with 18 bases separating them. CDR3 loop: CASSLAPSPRSFSYNEQFF. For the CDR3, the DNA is TGTGCCAGCAGCTTAGCACCCTCCCCGCGATCCTTCTCCTACAATGAGCAGTTCTTC.

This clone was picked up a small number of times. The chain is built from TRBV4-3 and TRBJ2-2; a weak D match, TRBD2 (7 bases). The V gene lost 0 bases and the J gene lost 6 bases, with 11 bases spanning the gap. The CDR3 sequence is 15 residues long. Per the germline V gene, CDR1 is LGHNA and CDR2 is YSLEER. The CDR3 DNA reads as TGCGCCAGCAGCCAAGATTTGGGGGGGCCCGGGGAGCTGTTTTTT. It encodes CASSQDLGGPGELFF.

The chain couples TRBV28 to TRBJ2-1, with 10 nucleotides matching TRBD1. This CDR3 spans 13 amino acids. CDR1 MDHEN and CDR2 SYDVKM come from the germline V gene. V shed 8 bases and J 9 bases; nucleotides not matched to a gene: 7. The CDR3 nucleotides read TGTGCCAGCTCCGGACAGGGGGGGGTTGAGCAGTTCTTC. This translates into CASSGQGGVEQFF.